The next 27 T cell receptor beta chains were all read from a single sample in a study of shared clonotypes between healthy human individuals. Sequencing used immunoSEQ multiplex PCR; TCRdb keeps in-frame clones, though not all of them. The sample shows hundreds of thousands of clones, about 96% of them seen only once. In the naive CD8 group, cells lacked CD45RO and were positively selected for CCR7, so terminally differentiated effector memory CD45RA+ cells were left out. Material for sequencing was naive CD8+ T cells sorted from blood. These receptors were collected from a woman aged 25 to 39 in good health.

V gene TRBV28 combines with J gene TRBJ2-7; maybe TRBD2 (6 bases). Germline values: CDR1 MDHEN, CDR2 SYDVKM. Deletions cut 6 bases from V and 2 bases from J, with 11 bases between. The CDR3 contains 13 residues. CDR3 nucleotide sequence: TGTGCCAGCAGACCGAGCGGGCCCTACGAGCAGTACTTC. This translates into CASRPSGPYEQYF. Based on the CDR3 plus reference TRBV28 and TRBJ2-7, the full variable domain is DVKVTQSSRYLVKRTGEKVFLECVQDMDHENMFWYRQDPGLGLRLIYFSYDVKMKEKGDIPEGYSVSREKKERFSLILESASTNQTSMYLCASRPSGPYEQYFGPGTRLTVT.

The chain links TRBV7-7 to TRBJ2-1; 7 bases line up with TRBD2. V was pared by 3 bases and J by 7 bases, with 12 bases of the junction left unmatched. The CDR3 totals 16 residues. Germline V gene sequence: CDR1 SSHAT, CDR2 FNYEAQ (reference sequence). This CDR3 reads CASSLGGPWEGNEQFF. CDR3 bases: TGTGCCAGCAGCTTGGGAGGACCTTGGGAGGGGAATGAGCAGTTCTTC.

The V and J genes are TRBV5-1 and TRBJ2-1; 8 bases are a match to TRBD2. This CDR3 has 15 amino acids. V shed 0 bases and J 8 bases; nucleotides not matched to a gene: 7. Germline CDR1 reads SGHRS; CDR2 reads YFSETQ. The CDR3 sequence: CASSLGLAGGDEQFF. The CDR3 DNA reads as TGCGCCAGCAGCTTGGGGCTCGCGGGGGGAGATGAGCAGTTCTTC. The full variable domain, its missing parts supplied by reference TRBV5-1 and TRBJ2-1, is KAGVTQTPRYLIKTRGQQVTLSCSPISGHRSVSWYQQTPGQGLQFLFEYFSETQRNKGNFPGRFSGRQFSNSRSEMNVSTLELGDSALYLCASSLGLAGGDEQFFGPGTRLTVL.

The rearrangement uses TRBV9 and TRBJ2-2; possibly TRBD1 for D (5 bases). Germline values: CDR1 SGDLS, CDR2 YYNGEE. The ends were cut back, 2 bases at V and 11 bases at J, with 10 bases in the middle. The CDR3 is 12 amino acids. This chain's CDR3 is CASSVSGLELFF. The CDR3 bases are TGTGCCAGCAGCGTTTCAGGGCTTGAGCTGTTTTTT.

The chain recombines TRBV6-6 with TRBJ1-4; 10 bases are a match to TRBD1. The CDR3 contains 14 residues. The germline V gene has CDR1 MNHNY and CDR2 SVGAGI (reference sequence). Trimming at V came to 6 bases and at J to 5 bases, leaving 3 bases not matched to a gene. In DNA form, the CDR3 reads TGTGCCAGCAGGGGGGGACAGGGGAATGAAAAACTGTTTTTT. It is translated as CASRGGQGNEKLFF.

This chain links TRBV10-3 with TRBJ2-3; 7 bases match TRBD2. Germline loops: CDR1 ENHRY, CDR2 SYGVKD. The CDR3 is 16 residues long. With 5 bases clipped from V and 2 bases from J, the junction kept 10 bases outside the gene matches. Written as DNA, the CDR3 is TGTGCCATCAGTACCGAGCGGGGCACTTACACAGATACGCAGTATTTT. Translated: CAISTERGTYTDTQYF.

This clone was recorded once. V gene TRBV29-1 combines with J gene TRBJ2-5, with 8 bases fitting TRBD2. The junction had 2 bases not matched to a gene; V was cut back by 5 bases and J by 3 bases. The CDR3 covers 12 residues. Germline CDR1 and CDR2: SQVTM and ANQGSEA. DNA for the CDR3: TGCAGCGTTCAAGCGGGAGAAGAGACCCAGTACTTC. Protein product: CSVQAGEETQYF.

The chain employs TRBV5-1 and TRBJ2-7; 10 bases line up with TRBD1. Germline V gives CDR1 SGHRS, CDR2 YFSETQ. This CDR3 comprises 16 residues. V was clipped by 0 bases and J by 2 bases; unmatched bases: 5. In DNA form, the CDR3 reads TGCGCCAGCAGCTTGGGCCTGGGGACAGGGGCCTACGAGCAGTACTTC. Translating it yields CASSLGLGTGAYEQYF.

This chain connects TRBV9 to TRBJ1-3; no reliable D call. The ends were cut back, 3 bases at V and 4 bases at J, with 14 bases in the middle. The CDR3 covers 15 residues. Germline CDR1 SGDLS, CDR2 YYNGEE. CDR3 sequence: CASSAGRISGNTIYF. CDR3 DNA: TGTGCCAGCAGCGCTGGGAGGATTTCGGGAAACACCATATATTTT.

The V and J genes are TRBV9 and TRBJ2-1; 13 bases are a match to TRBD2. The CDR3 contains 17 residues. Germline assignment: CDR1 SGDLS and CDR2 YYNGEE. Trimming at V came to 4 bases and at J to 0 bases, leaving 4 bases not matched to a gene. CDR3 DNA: TGTGCCAGCAGCCCCGGACTAGCGGGGGCCTCCTACAATGAGCAGTTCTTC. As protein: CASSPGLAGASYNEQFF.

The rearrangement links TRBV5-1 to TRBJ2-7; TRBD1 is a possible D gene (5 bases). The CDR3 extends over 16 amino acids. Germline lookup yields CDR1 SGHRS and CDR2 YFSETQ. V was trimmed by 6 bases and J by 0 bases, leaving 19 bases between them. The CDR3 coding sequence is TGCGCCAGCACTCCCGGACCGGCAGGGAACTCCTACGAGCAGTACTTC. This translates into CASTPGPAGNSYEQYF.

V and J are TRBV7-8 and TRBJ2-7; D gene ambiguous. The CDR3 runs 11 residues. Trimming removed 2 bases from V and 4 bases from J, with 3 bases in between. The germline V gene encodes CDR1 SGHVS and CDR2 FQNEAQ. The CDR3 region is CASSLMYEQYF. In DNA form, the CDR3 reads TGTGCCAGCAGCTTAATGTACGAGCAGTACTTC.

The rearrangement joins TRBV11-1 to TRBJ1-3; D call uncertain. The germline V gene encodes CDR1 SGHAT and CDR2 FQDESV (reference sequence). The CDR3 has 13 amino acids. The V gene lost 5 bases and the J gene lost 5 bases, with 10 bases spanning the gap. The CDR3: CASSPKDRNTIYF. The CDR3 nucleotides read TGTGCCAGCAGCCCGAAGGACCGAAACACCATATATTTT.

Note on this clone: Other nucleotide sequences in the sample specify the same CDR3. This CDR3 reads CASSLGQGDTEAFF. The CDR3, as DNA: TGTGCCAGCAGCTTAGGACAGGGGGACACTGAAGCTTTCTTT. The genes are TRBV7-9 and TRBJ1-1; 9 bases agree with TRBD1. The CDR3 is 14 amino acids. After removal of 1 base from V and 3 bases from J, the junction contained 0 bases not matched to a gene. In germline, CDR1 is SEHNR, CDR2 FQNEAQ (reference sequence).

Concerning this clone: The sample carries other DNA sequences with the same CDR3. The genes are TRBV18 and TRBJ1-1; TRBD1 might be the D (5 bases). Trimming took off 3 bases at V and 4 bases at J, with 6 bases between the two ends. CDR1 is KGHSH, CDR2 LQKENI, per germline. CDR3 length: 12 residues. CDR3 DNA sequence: TGTGCCAGCTCACCTCAGGGCACTGAAGCTTTCTTT. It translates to CASSPQGTEAFF.

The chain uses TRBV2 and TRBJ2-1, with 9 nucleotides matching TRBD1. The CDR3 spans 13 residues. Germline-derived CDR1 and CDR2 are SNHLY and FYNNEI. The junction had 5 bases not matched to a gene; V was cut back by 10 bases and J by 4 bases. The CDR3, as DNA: TGTGCCACCGGGGACAGGGATTACAATGAGCAGTTCTTC. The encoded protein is CATGDRDYNEQFF.

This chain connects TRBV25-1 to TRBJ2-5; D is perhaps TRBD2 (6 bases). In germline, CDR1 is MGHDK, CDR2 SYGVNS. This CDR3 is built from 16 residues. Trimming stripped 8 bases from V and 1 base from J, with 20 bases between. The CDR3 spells CASGERVVGGQETQYF. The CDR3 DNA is TGTGCCAGCGGAGAACGGGTCGTGGGGGGCCAAGAGACCCAGTACTTC. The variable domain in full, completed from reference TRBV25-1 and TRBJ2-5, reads EADIYQTPRYLVIGTGKKITLECSQTMGHDKMYWYQQDPGMELHLIHYSYGVNSTEKGDLSSESTVSRIRTEHFPLTLESARPSHTSQYLCASGERVVGGQETQYFGPGTRLLVL.

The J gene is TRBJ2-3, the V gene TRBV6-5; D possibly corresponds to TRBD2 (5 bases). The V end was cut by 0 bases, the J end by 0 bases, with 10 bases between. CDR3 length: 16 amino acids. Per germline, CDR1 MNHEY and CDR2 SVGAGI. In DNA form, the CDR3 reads TGTGCCAGCAGTTACTCGTTTCGGGATAGCACAGATACGCAGTATTTT. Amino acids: CASSYSFRDSTDTQYF.

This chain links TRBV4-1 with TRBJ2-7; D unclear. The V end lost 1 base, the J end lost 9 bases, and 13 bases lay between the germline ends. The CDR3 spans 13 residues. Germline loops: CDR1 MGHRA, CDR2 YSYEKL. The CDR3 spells CASSQVALRGQYF. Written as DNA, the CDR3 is TGCGCCAGCAGCCAAGTGGCCCTACGAGGGCAGTACTTC.

CDR3 in amino acids: CASSLGQGFSNYGYTF. The CDR3 DNA follows: TGCGCCAGCAGCCTGGGACAGGGGTTCTCTAACTATGGCTACACCTTC. The chain carries TRBV5-1 and TRBJ1-2; TRBD1 matches 10 bases. Germline CDR1 and CDR2: SGHRS and YFSETQ. With V trimmed by 4 bases and J by 0 bases, 6 bases remained unmatched. There are 16 residues in the CDR3.

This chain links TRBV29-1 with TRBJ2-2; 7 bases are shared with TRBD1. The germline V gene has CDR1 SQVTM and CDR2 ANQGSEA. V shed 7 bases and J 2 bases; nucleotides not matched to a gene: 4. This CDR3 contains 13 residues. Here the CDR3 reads CSAGQANTGELFF. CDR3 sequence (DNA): TGCAGCGCCGGACAGGCTAACACCGGGGAGCTGTTTTTT.

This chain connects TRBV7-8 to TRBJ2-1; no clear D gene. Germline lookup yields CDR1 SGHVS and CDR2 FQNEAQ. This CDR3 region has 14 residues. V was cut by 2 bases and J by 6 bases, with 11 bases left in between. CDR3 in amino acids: CASSLMLRANEQFF. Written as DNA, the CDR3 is TGTGCCAGCAGCTTAATGCTTAGGGCCAATGAGCAGTTCTTC.

CDR3 residues: CASSLYRAHYEQYF. The DNA of the CDR3 is TGTGCCAGCAGCCTGTACAGGGCGCACTACGAGCAGTACTTC. The chain has TRBV5-6 and TRBJ2-5, with D perhaps matching TRBD1 (6 bases). The end of the DNA fits TRBJ2-7 better, so the J call may be wrong. There are 14 residues in the CDR3. Germline V gene data show CDR1 as SGHDT and CDR2 as YYEEEE.

CDR3 DNA sequence: TGTGCCAGCGGAGCGGATACGCAGTATTTT. Its protein product is CASGADTQYF. V gene TRBV2 combines with J gene TRBJ2-3, with no clear D. The V end was cut by 8 bases, the J end by 6 bases, with 6 bases between. CDR3 length equals 10 residues. CDR1 and CDR2 (germline): SNHLY, FYNNEI.

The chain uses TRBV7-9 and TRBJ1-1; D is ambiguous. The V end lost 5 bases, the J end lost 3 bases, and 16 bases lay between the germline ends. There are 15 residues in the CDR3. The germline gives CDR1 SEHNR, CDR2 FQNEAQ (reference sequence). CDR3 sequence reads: CASSLGFGRDTEAFF. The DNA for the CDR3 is TGTGCCAGCAGCCTAGGCTTTGGCCGTGACACTGAAGCTTTCTTT.

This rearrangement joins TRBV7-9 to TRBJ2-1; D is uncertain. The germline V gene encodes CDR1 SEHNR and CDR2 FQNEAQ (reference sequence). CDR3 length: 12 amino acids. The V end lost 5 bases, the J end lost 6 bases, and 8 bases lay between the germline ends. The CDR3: CASSLDRNEQFF. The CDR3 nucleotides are TGTGCCAGCAGCCTAGACCGCAATGAGCAGTTCTTC. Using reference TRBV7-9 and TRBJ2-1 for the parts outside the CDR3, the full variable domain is DTGVSQNPRHKITKRGQNVTFRCDPISEHNRLYWYRQTLGQGPEFLTYFQNEAQLEKSRLLSDRFSAERPKGSFSTLEIQRTEQGDSAMYLCASSLDRNEQFFGPGTRLTVL.

The CDR3 protein is CASIPGTGSGRALEETQYF. Here the CDR3 DNA reads TGTGCCAGCATCCCCGGGACAGGGTCCGGGAGGGCCCTCGAAGAGACCCAGTACTTC. The chain links TRBV5-4 to TRBJ2-5; D is possibly TRBD1 (9 bases). Deletions cut 6 bases from V and 3 bases from J, with 30 bases between. Germline V CDR1 and CDR2: SGHNT, YYREEE (reference sequence). The CDR3 sequence is 19 residues long.